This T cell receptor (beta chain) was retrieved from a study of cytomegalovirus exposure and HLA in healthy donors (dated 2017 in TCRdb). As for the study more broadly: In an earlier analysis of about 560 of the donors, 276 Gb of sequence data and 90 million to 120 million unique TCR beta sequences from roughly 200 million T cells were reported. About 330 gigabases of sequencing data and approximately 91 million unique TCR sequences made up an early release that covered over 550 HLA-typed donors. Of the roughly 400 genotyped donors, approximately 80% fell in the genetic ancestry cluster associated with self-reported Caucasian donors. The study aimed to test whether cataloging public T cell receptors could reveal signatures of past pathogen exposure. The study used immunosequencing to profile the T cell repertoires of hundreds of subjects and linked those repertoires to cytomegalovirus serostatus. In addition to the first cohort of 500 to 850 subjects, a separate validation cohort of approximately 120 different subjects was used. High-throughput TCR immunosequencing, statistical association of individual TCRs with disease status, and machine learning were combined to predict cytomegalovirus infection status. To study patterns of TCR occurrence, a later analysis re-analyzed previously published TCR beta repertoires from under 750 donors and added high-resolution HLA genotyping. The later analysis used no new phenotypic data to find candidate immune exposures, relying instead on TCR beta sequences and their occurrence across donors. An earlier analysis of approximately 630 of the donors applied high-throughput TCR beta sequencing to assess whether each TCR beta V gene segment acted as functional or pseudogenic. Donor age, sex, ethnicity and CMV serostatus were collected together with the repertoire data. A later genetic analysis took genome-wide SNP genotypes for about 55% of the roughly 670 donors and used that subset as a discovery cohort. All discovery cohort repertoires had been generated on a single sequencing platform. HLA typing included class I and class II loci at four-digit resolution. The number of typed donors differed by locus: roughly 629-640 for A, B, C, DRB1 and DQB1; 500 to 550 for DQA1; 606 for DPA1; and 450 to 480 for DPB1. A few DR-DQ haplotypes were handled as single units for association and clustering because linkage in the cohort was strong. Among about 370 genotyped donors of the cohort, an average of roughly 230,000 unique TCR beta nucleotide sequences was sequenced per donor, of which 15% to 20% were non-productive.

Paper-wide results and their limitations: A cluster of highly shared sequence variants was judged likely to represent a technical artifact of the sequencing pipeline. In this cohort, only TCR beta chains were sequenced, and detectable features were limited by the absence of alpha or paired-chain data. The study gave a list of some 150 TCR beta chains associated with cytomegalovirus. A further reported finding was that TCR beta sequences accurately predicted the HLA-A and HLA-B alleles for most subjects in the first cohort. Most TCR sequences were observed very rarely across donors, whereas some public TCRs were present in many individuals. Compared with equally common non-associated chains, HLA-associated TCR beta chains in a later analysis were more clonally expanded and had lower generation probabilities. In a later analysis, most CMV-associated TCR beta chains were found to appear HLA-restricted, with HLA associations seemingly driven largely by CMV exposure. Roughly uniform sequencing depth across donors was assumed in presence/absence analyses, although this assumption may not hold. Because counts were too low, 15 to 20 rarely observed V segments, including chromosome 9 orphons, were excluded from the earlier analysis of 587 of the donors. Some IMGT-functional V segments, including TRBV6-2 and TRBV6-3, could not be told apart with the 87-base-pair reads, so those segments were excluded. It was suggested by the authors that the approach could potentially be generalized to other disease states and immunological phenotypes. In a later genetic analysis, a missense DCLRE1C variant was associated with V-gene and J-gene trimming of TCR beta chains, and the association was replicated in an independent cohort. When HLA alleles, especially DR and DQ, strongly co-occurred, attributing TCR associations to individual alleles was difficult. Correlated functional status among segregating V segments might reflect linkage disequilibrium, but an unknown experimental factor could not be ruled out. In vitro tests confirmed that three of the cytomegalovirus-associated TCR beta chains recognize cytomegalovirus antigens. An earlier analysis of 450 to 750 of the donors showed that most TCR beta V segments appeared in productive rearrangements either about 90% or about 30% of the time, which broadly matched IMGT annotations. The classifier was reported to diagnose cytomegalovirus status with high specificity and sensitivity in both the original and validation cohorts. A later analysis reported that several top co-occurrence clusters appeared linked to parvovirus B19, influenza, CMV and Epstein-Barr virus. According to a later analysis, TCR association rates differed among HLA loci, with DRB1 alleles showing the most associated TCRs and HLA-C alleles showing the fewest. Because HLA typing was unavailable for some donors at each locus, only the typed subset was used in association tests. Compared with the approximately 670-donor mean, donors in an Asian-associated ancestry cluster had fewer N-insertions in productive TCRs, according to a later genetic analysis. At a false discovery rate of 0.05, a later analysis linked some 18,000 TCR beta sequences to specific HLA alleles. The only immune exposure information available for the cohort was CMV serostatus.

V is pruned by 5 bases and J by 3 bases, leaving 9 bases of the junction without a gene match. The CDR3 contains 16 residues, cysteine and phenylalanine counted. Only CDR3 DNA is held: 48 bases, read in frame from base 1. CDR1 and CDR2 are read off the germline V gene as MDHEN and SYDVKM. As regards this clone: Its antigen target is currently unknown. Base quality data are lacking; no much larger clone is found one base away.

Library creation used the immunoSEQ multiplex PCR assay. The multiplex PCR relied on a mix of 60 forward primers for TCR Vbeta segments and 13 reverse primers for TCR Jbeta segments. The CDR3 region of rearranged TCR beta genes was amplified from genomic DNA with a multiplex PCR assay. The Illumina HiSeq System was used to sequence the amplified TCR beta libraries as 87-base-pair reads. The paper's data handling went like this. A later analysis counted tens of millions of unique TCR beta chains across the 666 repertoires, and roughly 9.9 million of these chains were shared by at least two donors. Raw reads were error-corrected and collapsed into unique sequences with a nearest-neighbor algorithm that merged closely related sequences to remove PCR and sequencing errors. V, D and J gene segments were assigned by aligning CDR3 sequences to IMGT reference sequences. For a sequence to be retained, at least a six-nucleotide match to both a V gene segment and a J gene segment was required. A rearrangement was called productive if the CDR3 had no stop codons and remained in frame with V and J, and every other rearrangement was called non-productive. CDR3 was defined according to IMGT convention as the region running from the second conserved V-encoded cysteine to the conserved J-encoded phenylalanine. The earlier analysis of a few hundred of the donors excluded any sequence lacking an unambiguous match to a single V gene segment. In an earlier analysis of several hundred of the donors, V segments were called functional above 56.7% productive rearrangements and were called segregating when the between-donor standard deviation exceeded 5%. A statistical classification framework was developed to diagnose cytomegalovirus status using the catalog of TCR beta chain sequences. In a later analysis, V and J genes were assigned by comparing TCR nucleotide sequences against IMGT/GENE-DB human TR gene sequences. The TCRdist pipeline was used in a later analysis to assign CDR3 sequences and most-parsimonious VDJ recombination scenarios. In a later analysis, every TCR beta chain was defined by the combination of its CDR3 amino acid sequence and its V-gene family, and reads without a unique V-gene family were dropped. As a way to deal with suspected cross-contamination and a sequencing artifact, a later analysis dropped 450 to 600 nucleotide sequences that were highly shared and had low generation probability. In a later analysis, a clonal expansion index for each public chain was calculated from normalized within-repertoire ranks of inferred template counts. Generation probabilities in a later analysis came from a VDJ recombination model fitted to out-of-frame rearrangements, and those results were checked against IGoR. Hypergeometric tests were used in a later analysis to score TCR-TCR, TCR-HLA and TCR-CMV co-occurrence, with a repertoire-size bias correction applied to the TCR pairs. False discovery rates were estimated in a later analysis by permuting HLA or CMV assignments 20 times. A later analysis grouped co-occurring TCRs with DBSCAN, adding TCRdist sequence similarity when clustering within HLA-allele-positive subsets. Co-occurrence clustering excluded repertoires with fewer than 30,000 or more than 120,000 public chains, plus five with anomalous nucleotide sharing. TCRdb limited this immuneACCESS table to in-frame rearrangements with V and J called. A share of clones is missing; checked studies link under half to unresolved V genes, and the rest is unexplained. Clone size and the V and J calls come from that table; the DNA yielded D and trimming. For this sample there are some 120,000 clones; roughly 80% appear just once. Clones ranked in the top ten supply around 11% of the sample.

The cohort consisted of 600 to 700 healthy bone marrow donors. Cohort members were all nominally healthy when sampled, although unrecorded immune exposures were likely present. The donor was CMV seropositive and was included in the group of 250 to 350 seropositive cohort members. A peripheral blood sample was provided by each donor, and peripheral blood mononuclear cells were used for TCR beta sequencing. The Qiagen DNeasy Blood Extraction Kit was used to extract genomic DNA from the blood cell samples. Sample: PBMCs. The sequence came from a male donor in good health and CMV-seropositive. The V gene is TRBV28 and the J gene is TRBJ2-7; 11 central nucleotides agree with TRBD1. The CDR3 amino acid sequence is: CASSQRTGGGGYEQYF. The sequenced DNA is TGTGCCAGCAGTCAAAGGACAGGGGGCGGTGGCTACGAGCAGTACTTC.